This T cell receptor (beta chain) was observed in a study of blood T cell repertoires in COVID-19. For the study at large: Samples of COVID-19 (acute and convalescent) were obtained from the United States, Italy and Spain. The cDNA or gDNA used as material had been derived from T cells, B-cell-depleted T cells, or PBMCs.

The CDR3 runs to 15 residues. In the original analysis: Amplification from reference gene primers served as the basis for estimated nucleated cell counts. Generated by immunoSEQ multiplex PCR, the TCRdb table keeps only in-frame clones and is missing some. The V and J calls and clone size are taken from that table; D and trimming were inferred from the DNA. This sample has roughly 200,000 clones; about 75% occur once, and the top ten carry around 7.9%. What was sequenced was peripheral blood. The chain employs TRBV12-2 and TRBJ1-1; whether TRBD1, the table's D call, matches the DNA was not checked. TRBV12-2 is labeled a pseudogene. The receptor was isolated from a woman aged 45-65 years with active or convalescent COVID-19. The CDR3 coding sequence is TGTGCAAGTCGCCCCAAGGGACAGGTGAACACTGAAGCTTTCTTT. Its translation: CASRPKGQVNTEAFF.